These 23 T cell receptor beta chains originate from one sample sequenced in a study of tumor and adjacent non-tumor tissue in lung cancer. TCRbeta libraries were built with three rounds of nested PCR, modified from ARM-PCR. One entry per CDR3 protein results from TCRdb running MiXCR on the multiplex PCR reads. The sample includes 85,000 to 130,000 distinct CDR3 sequences, about 60% of them seen just once. RNA was extracted from bulk tissue without any cell sorting. The normal lung tissue was taken more than 3 cm from the tumor edge. Specimen: distant non-tumor lung tissue. These receptors all come from a man aged 25-45 years with non-small cell lung cancer.

The V gene is TRBV11-2, the J gene TRBJ2-7, with 9 bases that match TRBD1. Trimming at V came to 3 bases and at J to 3 bases, leaving 3 bases not matched to a gene. Germline loops: CDR1 SGHAT, CDR2 FQNNGV. CDR3 length: 14 residues. CDR3 loop: CASSFSDRGYEQYF. CDR3 coding DNA: TGTGCCAGCAGCTTTTCGGACAGGGGCTACGAGCAGTACTTC.

As regards this clonotype: This clone may be a read error of a much larger clone one base away. The gene calls are TRBV20-1 and TRBJ2-1, with D possibly being TRBD2 (5 bases). V was cut by 2 bases and J by 3 bases, with 11 bases left in between. Germline lookup yields CDR1 DFQATT and CDR2 SNEGSKA (reference sequence). This CDR3 is built from 14 residues. CDR3 residues: CSARFWRFYNEQFF. The DNA of the CDR3 is TGCAGTGCTAGATTTTGGAGGTTCTACAATGAGCAGTTCTTC.

This clonotype was detected ten times or more. A read error may produce the germline difference seen at one junction end. The rearrangement uses TRBV11-2 and TRBJ2-3; no definite D call. CDR3 size: 12 residues. Looked up from germline, CDR1 is SGHAT and CDR2 is FQNNGV. The CDR3: CASSFPFNTQYF. The DNA of the CDR3 is TGTGCCAGTAGCTTTCCTTTTAATACGCAGTATTTT.

Of note for this clonotype: The conserved phenylalanine or tryptophan normally closing the CDR3 is absent here, so this likely arose from a read error. It is unclear where the CDR3 begins or ends on the DNA, so no DNA is shown, and the CDR3 is as TCRdb lists it. V gene TRBV11-2 combines with J gene TRBJ1-1; the table assigns TRBD1, which was not confirmed against the DNA. Both ends counted, the CDR3 spans 15 residues. Germline V CDR1 and CDR2: SGHAT, FQNNGV. The CDR3 loop reads CARSHGTGPYTEALY.

This clonotype was observed a few times. This chain connects TRBV12-3 or TRBV12-4 to TRBJ2-3; D may be TRBD1 (5 bases). The V end was cut by 3 bases, the J end by 13 bases, with 23 bases between. The CDR3 has 15 amino acids. CDR3 DNA: TGTGCCAGCAGTTTGAGTGGGGCGGCCTGGGATATGAAGTATTTT. Translation: CASSLSGAAWDMKYF.

About this clonotype itself: Sequence at one end of the junction differs from germline and may be a read error. The V gene is TRBV11-2, the J gene TRBJ2-7; perhaps TRBD2 as D (5 bases). Germline loops: CDR1 SGHAT, CDR2 FQNNGV. The CDR3 runs to 18 residues. CDR3 nucleotide sequence: TGTGCCAGCAGCCGGGTTGGGCTTATAAGGACTGCCTCCTACAAGCAGTACTTC. This encodes CASSRVGLIRTASYKQYF.

For this clonotype: A much larger clone is a single base away; this may be a read error. The gene calls are TRBV6-2 or TRBV6-3 and TRBJ1-5, with 12 bases that match TRBD1. CDR3 length: 16 amino acids. The germline V gene has CDR1 MNHEY and CDR2 SVGEGT. In DNA form, the CDR3 reads TGTACCAGCAGTTACTGGGACAGGGGGCCTGGTCAGCCCCAGCATTTT. Translated: CTSSYWDRGPGQPQHF.

Many counts were recorded for this clonotype. The V gene is TRBV20-1, the J gene TRBJ1-1; no firm D call. V was cut by 6 bases and J by 1 base, with 9 bases left in between. From germline, CDR1 is DFQATT and CDR2 SNEGSKA (reference sequence). The CDR3 covers 12 residues. This chain's CDR3 is CSAIKANTEAFF. The DNA of the CDR3 is TGCAGTGCGATAAAAGCGAACACTGAAGCTTTCTTT.

CDR3 residues: CSANMRGEGIDTQYF. The CDR3, as DNA: TGCAGTGCTAACATGAGGGGGGAGGGTATAGATACGCAGTATTTT. The chain combines TRBV20-1 with TRBJ2-3, with D tentatively TRBD2 (7 bases). This CDR3 spans 15 amino acids. Trimming removed 4 bases at V and 5 bases at J, with 19 bases between. Germline CDR1 DFQATT, CDR2 SNEGSKA (reference sequence).

Comment on this clonotype: The junction does not match germline at one end; this may be a read error. The rearrangement links TRBV6-1 to TRBJ1-6; D possibly corresponds to TRBD1 (6 bases). CDR3 length equals 15 residues. The germline CDR1 and CDR2 sequences are MNHNS and SASEGT. The DNA of the CDR3 is TGTGACAGCAGTGAAGAAGAGGGGGGGAACTCACCCCTCCACTTT. This encodes CDSSEEEGGNSPLHF.

As to this clonotype: Germline is not matched at one junction end, which may reflect a read error. The chain recombines TRBV6-5 with TRBJ1-6; tentatively, D is TRBD1 (5 bases). The CDR3 is made up of 15 amino acids. From germline, CDR1 is MNHEY and CDR2 SVGAGI. The CDR3 here is CAISPQYRSTSPLHF. For the CDR3, the DNA is TGTGCCATCAGTCCCCAGTACAGGAGTACCTCACCCCTCCACTTT.

Notes on this clonotype: One end of the junction fails to match germline, which may point to a read error. V gene TRBV20-1 combines with J gene TRBJ2-2; D call uncertain. CDR3 size: 14 residues. Germline values: CDR1 DFQATT, CDR2 SNEGSKA (reference sequence). In DNA form, the CDR3 reads TGCAGAGCTAGAGAGACAATGAACACAGGGGAGCTGTTTTTT. It is translated as CRARETMNTGELFF.

In this sample, this clonotype turned up once. V and J are TRBV19 and TRBJ1-2; D is unclear. This CDR3 comprises 13 residues. Germline V lookup: CDR1 LNHDA, CDR2 SQIVND (reference sequence). Trimming took off 7 bases at V and 6 bases at J, with 15 bases between the two ends. CDR3 sequence reads: CASKDWENDGYTF. The CDR3 DNA sequence: TGTGCCAGTAAGGATTGGGAGAACGATGGCTACACCTTC.

Concerning this clonotype itself: This clone may be a read error of a much larger clone one base away. The rearrangement joins TRBV6-2 or TRBV6-3 to TRBJ2-7; 7 nucleotides line up with TRBD1. The CDR3 is made up of 12 amino acids. From germline, CDR1 is MNHEY and CDR2 SVGEGT. The J segment lost 3 bases and the V segment lost 8 bases, leaving 4 bases of the junction unmatched. CDR3 nucleotides: TGTGCCAGCTGTTGGACAGGCTACGAGCAGTACTTC. Encoded protein: CASCWTGYEQYF.

This clonotype was picked up one time. In this CDR3 the conserved last residue, phenylalanine or tryptophan, is missing, so a read error is likely. The CDR3 loop is CASSPRHLPGVSTDTQYY. The DNA for the CDR3 is TGTGCCAGTAGCCCGCGCCACCTACCGGGGGTGAGCACAGATACGCAGTATTAT. The rearrangement links TRBV11-2 to TRBJ2-3; D perhaps matches TRBD2 (6 bases). Germline V gene data show CDR1 as SGHAT and CDR2 as FQNNGV. The germline V and J ends were trimmed by 9 bases and 0 bases, with 25 bases remaining between them. The CDR3 is made up of 18 amino acids.

In the case of this clonotype: One end of the junction is discordant with germline, which a read error may explain. The chain carries TRBV29-1 and TRBJ1-1; D is unclear. This CDR3 has 12 amino acids. Germline V gives CDR1 SQVTM, CDR2 ANQGSEA. The CDR3 protein is CSVRDKNTEAFF. In DNA form, the CDR3 reads TGCAGCGTTCGTGATAAGAACACCGAAGCTTTCTTT. The full variable domain, completed using reference TRBV29-1 and TRBJ1-1, is SAVISQKPSRDICQRGTSLTIQCQVDSQVTMMFWYRQQPGQSLTLIATANQGSEATYESGFVIDKFPISRPNLTFSTLTVSNMSPEDSSIYLCSVRDKNTEAFFGQGTRLTVV.

This clonotype was seen repeatedly, ten times or more. The rearrangement joins TRBV10-3 to TRBJ2-5; 8 bases agree with TRBD2. J gave up 2 bases and V 10 bases, and 6 bases lay outside the gene matches. This CDR3 comprises 13 residues. Germline V gene data show CDR1 as ENHRY and CDR2 as SYGVKD. The DNA of the CDR3 is TGTGCCACCACTAGCGGTTCTCAAGAGACCCAGTACTTC. It encodes CATTSGSQETQYF.

For this clonotype: A much bigger clone sits one base away, suggesting this may be a read error. Because it lacks the conserved phenylalanine or tryptophan at the end, this CDR3 is likely a read error. The chain has TRBV6-2 or TRBV6-3 and TRBJ2-7, with 12 bases matching TRBD1. This CDR3 has 16 amino acids. V trimming: 2 bases; J trimming: 6 bases; junction bases outside the gene matches: 8. Germline V gives CDR1 MNHEY, CDR2 SVGEGT. Written as DNA, the CDR3 is TGTGCCAGCAGTTACCGGGGACAGGGGGCAATGGGCGAGCAGTACTAC. It encodes CASSYRGQGAMGEQYY.

As for this clonotype: One end of the junction is discordant with germline, which a read error may explain. The chain employs TRBV11-3 and TRBJ2-5; 7 bases align to TRBD2. This CDR3 spans 15 amino acids. CDR1 SGHNT and CDR2 YENEEA come from the germline V gene. The CDR3 bases are TGTACCAGCGGCTTAGCCCGGACTAGACAAGAGACCCAGTACTTC. Its protein is CTSGLARTRQETQYF. Filled out from reference TRBV11-3 and TRBJ2-5, the complete variable domain reads EAGVVQSPRYKIIEKKQPVAFWCNPISGHNTLYWYLQNLGQGPELLIRYENEEAVDDSQLPKDRFSAERLKGVDSTLKIQPAELGDSAVYLCTSGLARTRQETQYFGPGTRLLVL.

The rearrangement uses TRBV6-4 and TRBJ2-5; 11 bases align to TRBD2. Germline values: CDR1 MRHNA, CDR2 SNTAGT. The J segment lost 5 bases and the V segment lost 3 bases, leaving 5 bases of the junction unmatched. The CDR3 extends over 15 amino acids. CDR3 sequence: CASSETSGMMETQYF. Here the CDR3 DNA reads TGTGCCAGCAGTGAGACTAGCGGGATGATGGAGACCCAGTACTTC.

This clonotype was observed at least ten times. V and J are TRBV29-1 and TRBJ2-3, with D hard to call. This CDR3 is built from 13 residues. The V end was cut by 0 bases, the J end by 5 bases, with 9 bases between. CDR1 is SQVTM and CDR2 is ANQGSEA in the germline V gene. As DNA, the CDR3 is TGCAGCGTTGAAGATGTTAAGGTAGATACGCAGTATTTT. It is translated as CSVEDVKVDTQYF.

About this clonotype: A junction boundary mismatches the germline segment, possibly from a read error. The chain employs TRBV4-1 and TRBJ2-7, with D uncertain. This CDR3 contains 16 residues. Germline V gives CDR1 MGHRA, CDR2 YSYEKL. Written as DNA, the CDR3 is TGCGCCAGCAGCCAAGATGGGCTAGTGGGCCGCTACGAGCAGTATTTC. Translating it yields CASSQDGLVGRYEQYF.

This clonotype came up a few times. The rearrangement uses TRBV11-2 and TRBJ2-3, with TRBD1 matching over 7 bases. Germline CDR1 and CDR2: SGHAT and FQNNGV. This CDR3 region has 17 residues. The V segment lost 1 base and the J segment 14 bases; nucleotides outside the gene matches: 21. Written as DNA, the CDR3 is TGTGCCAGCAGCTTAGTCCGGGCAGGGGGATTCACAGATACACGGTATTTT. It translates to CASSLVRAGGFTDTRYF. Together with reference TRBV11-2 and TRBJ2-3, the CDR3 gives the full variable domain: EAGVAQSPRYKIIEKRQSVAFWCNPISGHATLYWYQQILGQGPKLLIQFQNNGVVDDSQLPKDRFSAERLKGVDSTLKIQPAKLEDSAVYLCASSLVRAGGFTDTRYFGPGTRLTVL.